This T cell receptor beta chain was retrieved from a study of blood T cell repertoires in COVID-19. Study as a whole: Researchers got acute and convalescent COVID-19 samples from the United States, Italy and Spain.

V lost 5 bases, J lost 5 bases, and 19 bases lay in between. Germline lookup yields CDR1 SGHVS and CDR2 FNYEAQ. The CDR3 length is 15 residues. The protocol was immunoSEQ multiplex PCR, while the TCRdb copy is restricted to in-frame clones and leaves out a portion. The profile shows some 110,000 clones, roughly 80% of them singletons. The sequenced sample was peripheral blood. V usage is TRBV7-6 and J usage is TRBJ2-7, with D hard to call. This TCR was sampled from a man in his 70s with acute or convalescent COVID-19. The CDR3 bases are TGTGCCAGCAGCGCCTCGGGTGGAGATCGCGACGAGCAGTACTTC. Residues: CASSASGGDRDEQYF.